This T cell receptor beta chain is from a study of control samples from healthy donors and cancer patients. Method: immunoSEQ multiplex PCR; TCRdb's copy keeps in-frame clones and lacks some. The sample lists around 170,000 clones; roughly 92% were seen once. CDR3 size: 16 residues. Germline V gene lookup returns CDR1 MNHEY and CDR2 SMNVEV (reference sequence). The V gene end was trimmed by 5 bases and the J gene end by 8 bases; junction bases not matched to a gene: 13. The V gene is TRBV27, the J gene TRBJ2-1, with 9 bases identical to TRBD2. This clonotype originated in a man younger than 45 in good health. Source material: blood. The CDR3 DNA sequence: TGTGCCAGCAGTCTAAGGCCGGGACTAGCCGCCCATGAGCAGTTCTTC. Its translation: CASSLRPGLAAHEQFF.